The 13 T cell receptor beta chains below all came from one sample that was sequenced in a study of T cell changes during pregnancy in multiple sclerosis. TCRdb keeps only in-frame clones here, not all; method: immunoSEQ multiplex PCR. The table includes 95,000 to 110,000 clones, roughly 92% detected once. Sequencing used peripheral blood, obtained after pregnancy. The source of these receptors is a female donor with multiple sclerosis, enrolled in a pregnancy study.

The CDR3 DNA reads as TGTGCCAGCAGCTCCTATGGGGCTAGCTCCTACGAGCAGTACTTC. Protein sequence: CASSSYGASSYEQYF. The chain joins TRBV9 to TRBJ2-7; a weak D match, TRBD1 (5 bases). The CDR3 totals 15 residues. Trimming removed 4 bases from V and 0 bases from J, with 14 bases in between. Germline CDR1 and CDR2: SGDLS and YYNGEE.

CDR3 bases: TGTGCCAGCAGTGTTCCTAGCGGGAACTCCTACGAGCAGTACTTC. Its translation is CASSVPSGNSYEQYF. V and J are TRBV25-1 and TRBJ2-7; 9 bases match TRBD2. The V and J ends lost 4 bases and 0 bases, in that order; junction bases with no gene match: 4. This CDR3 spans 15 amino acids. Germline V gives CDR1 MGHDK, CDR2 SYGVNS.

The J gene is TRBJ2-2, the V gene TRBV11-3; TRBD1 matches 7 bases. The CDR3 spans 15 residues. Germline CDR1 is SGHNT and CDR2 is YENEEA. The V gene end was trimmed by 6 bases and the J gene end by 6 bases; junction bases not matched to a gene: 10. The CDR3 here is CASSKIQGNAGELFF. CDR3 DNA sequence: TGTGCCAGCAGTAAGATACAGGGGAATGCCGGGGAGCTGTTTTTT.

This rearrangement joins TRBV2 to TRBJ2-3; no clear D. CDR1 and CDR2 from the germline V gene are SNHLY and FYNNEI. The CDR3 consists of 15 residues. Trimming removed 2 bases from V and 2 bases from J, with 11 bases in between. Here the CDR3 DNA reads TGTGCCAGCAGTGAAATGGTCCCACACACAGATACGCAGTATTTT. It codes for CASSEMVPHTDTQYF.

J is TRBJ2-7 and V is TRBV7-9, with 8 bases aligning to TRBD1. The trim removed 8 bases at V and 3 bases at J, leaving 9 bases unmatched. From germline, CDR1 is SEHNR and CDR2 FQNEAQ (reference sequence). The CDR3 has 14 amino acids. The CDR3: CASGGGQGFYEQYF. The CDR3 region has the DNA TGTGCCAGCGGGGGAGGACAGGGATTCTACGAGCAGTACTTC.

This clone was picked up one time. The CDR3 DNA is TGTGCCAGCTCAATCCTTCGCGGGGAGCTGTTTTTT. Amino acids: CASSILRGELFF. The chain carries TRBV18 and TRBJ2-2; D unclear. The germline gives CDR1 KGHSH, CDR2 LQKENI. The V and J ends lost 5 bases and 7 bases respectively, with 8 bases between them. The CDR3 length is 12 residues.

V is TRBV6-5 and J is TRBJ2-7, with 8 bases fitting TRBD1. The germline gives CDR1 MNHEY, CDR2 SVGAGI. The length of the CDR3 is 15 residues. V shed 6 bases, J shed 1 base, and the junction held 8 bases outside the gene matches. In DNA form, the CDR3 reads TGTGCCAGCAGCCCCGGGACAGGTGGTTCCTACGAGCAGTACTTC. This translates into CASSPGTGGSYEQYF.

This chain connects TRBV7-9 to TRBJ1-2; D is unclear. The ends were cut back, 4 bases at V and 0 bases at J, with 3 bases in the middle. This CDR3 is 12 amino acids long. Germline CDR1 is SEHNR and CDR2 is FQNEAQ (reference sequence). The CDR3 reads CASSSSNYGYTF. The DNA of the CDR3 is TGTGCCAGCAGCTCGTCTAACTATGGCTACACCTTC.

This chain links TRBV30 with TRBJ1-4; D is unclear. The V and J ends lost 0 bases and 4 bases respectively, with 12 bases between them. This CDR3 is built from 15 residues. The germline CDR1 and CDR2 sequences are GTSNPN and SVGIG (reference sequence). The DNA of the CDR3 is TGTGCCTGGAGTGTTAGCGCCCGGAGTAATGAAAAACTGTTTTTT. Translated, it gives CAWSVSARSNEKLFF.

The genes are TRBV18 and TRBJ1-5; D not resolved. This CDR3 has 13 residues. Trimming took 6 bases from V and 11 from J, leaving 17 bases between them. Germline values: CDR1 KGHSH, CDR2 LQKENI. DNA of the CDR3: TGTGCCAGCTCGTCAAAGAGCAACGGGGCCCAGCATTTT. Translated: CASSSKSNGAQHF.

The chain combines TRBV5-5 with TRBJ1-3; 7 bases map to TRBD1. V shed 5 bases, J shed 0 bases, and the junction held 2 bases outside the gene matches. The germline V gene encodes CDR1 SGHKS and CDR2 YYEKEE (reference sequence). The CDR3 spans 14 residues. CDR3 region: CASSRDSSGNTIYF. CDR3 DNA sequence: TGTGCCAGCAGTCGGGACAGCTCTGGAAACACCATATATTTT. Full variable domain (remainder filled in from reference TRBV5-5 and TRBJ1-3): DAGVTQSPTHLIKTRGQQVTLRCSPISGHKSVSWYQQVLGQGPQFIFQYYEKEERGRGNFPDRFSARQFPNYSSELNVNALLLGDSALYLCASSRDSSGNTIYFGEGSWLTVV.

The chain is built from TRBV25-1 and TRBJ1-5, with D possibly matching TRBD1 (5 bases). V lost 4 bases and J 3 bases, leaving 7 bases between the germline ends. CDR3 length: 13 residues. The germline CDR1 and CDR2 sequences are MGHDK and SYGVNS. CDR3 nucleotide sequence: TGTGCCAGCAGTGTAGGGGACAATCAGCCCCAGCATTTT. Translated, it gives CASSVGDNQPQHF.

This chain connects TRBV2 to TRBJ2-2, with a weak D call TRBD1 (5 bases). Trimming took 10 bases from V and 0 from J, leaving 9 bases between them. This CDR3 is built from 13 residues. Per the germline V gene, CDR1 is SNHLY and CDR2 is FYNNEI. The CDR3 reads CATTTANTGELFF. The CDR3 nucleotides read TGTGCCACCACGACAGCGAACACCGGGGAGCTGTTTTTT.